This is a list of T cell receptor beta chains from one sample in a study of blood T cells in healthy people across ages. TCRdb fed the 5' RACE reads into MiXCR, producing one record per CDR3 protein. This sample has 550,000 to 800,000 distinct CDR3 sequences, with roughly 21% found just once. Input material: blood. The receptor set was obtained from an older man in good health. The CDR3 runs from the conserved cysteine through the conserved F or W. D genes are given only for firm matches. Rows give clone size only sometimes, using once, few, many, or a class for an expanded clone.

D: NA
size: NA
J: TRBJ2-2
V: TRBV10-2
DNA: TGCGCCAGCAGTGATGGGGGCACGAACACCGGGGAGCTGTTTTTT
CDR3: CASSDGGTNTGELFF

D: TRBD1
size: few
J: TRBJ2-7
V: TRBV28
DNA: TGTGCCAGCAGTTTAAGTAGGACAGGTTACGAGCAGTACTTC
CDR3: CASSLSRTGYEQYF

D: NA
size: NA
J: TRBJ2-3
V: TRBV5-4
DNA: TGTGCCAGCAGCGAACAGGGTTGGGCAGATACGCAGTATTTT
CDR3: CASSEQGWADTQYF

D: NA
size: NA
J: TRBJ1-4
V: TRBV20-1
DNA: TGCAGTGCGAGAAAATCGGGACGGGATGAAAAACTGTTTTTT
CDR3: CSARKSGRDEKLFF

D: NA
size: few
J: TRBJ2-5
V: TRBV7-9
DNA: TGTGCCAGCAGCTCCCTGTCTGCGGGACAAGAGACCCAGTACTTC
CDR3: CASSSLSAGQETQYF

D: NA
size: few
J: TRBJ2-5
V: TRBV20-1
DNA: TGCAGTGCTAGTCTTCAGGGGCCCCCCAGGACCCAGTACTTC
CDR3: CSASLQGPPRTQYF

D: TRBD1
size: few
J: TRBJ2-2
V: TRBV6-5
DNA: TGTGCCAGTCATGGGACAGCCGGGGAGCTGTTTTTT
CDR3: CASHGTAGELFF

D: NA
size: few
J: TRBJ1-4
V: TRBV18
DNA: TGTGCCAGCTCACCTCCGGCAGCTAATGAAAAACTGTTTTTT
CDR3: CASSPPAANEKLFF

D: TRBD2
size: NA
J: TRBJ2-1
V: TRBV9
DNA: TGTGCCAGCAGCGGGGGGACTAGCGGATACAATGAGCAGTTCTTC
CDR3: CASSGGTSGYNEQFF

D: TRBD2
size: NA
J: TRBJ2-1
V: TRBV12-3/TRBV12-4
DNA: TGTGCCAGCAGGGCGGGAGGGCTGGAAAATGAGCAGTTCTTC
CDR3: CASRAGGLENEQFF

D: NA
size: few
J: TRBJ2-2
V: TRBV24-1
DNA: TGTGCCACCAGTGATTTGCGGGGGAACACCGGGGAGCTGTTTTTT
CDR3: CATSDLRGNTGELFF

D: TRBD1
size: NA
J: TRBJ1-2
V: TRBV11-2
DNA: TGTGCCAGCAGCCAAACCTGGACAGGGGACTATGGCTACACCTTC
CDR3: CASSQTWTGDYGYTF

D: NA
size: many
J: TRBJ2-2
V: TRBV5-1
DNA: TGCGCCAGCAGCTCGACAGGGAACACCGGGGAGCTGTTTTTT
CDR3: CASSSTGNTGELFF

D: NA
size: NA
J: TRBJ2-1
V: TRBV4-1
DNA: TGCGCCAGCAGCCAAGTTTACCGAGAGCTCTACAATGAGCAGTTCTTC
CDR3: CASSQVYRELYNEQFF

D: TRBD1
size: many
J: TRBJ2-7
V: TRBV19
DNA: TGTGCCAGTCGGGACAGGGGGCGTGAAGAGCAGTACTTC
CDR3: CASRDRGREEQYF

D: NA
size: few
J: TRBJ2-5
V: TRBV7-3
DNA: TGTGCCAGCAGCCAAGGGGTTAAAGAGACCCAGTACTTC
CDR3: CASSQGVKETQYF

D: TRBD2
size: NA
J: TRBJ2-5
V: TRBV6-5
DNA: TGTGCCAGCAGCCCTCCTAGCGGGAGGGTAGAGACCCAGTACTTC
CDR3: CASSPPSGRVETQYF

D: NA
size: NA
J: TRBJ1-5
V: TRBV20-1
DNA: TGCAGTGCTAGGACCCCCCGGGGACAGCCCCAGCATTTT
CDR3: CSARTPRGQPQHF

D: NA
size: NA
J: TRBJ2-7
V: TRBV10-3
DNA: TGTGCCATCAGTGACGGGCAAATTCCGTCCTACGAGCAGTACTTC
CDR3: CAISDGQIPSYEQYF

D: TRBD2
size: NA
J: TRBJ2-7
V: TRBV7-9
DNA: TGTGCCAGCAGCTCGCCCGGGACTAGTTCCGAGCAGTACTTC
CDR3: CASSSPGTSSEQYF

D: NA
size: NA
J: TRBJ2-2
V: TRBV27
DNA: TGTGCCAGCAGTTCCCACGGGCGCCCGCGGCTGTTTTTT
CDR3: CASSSHGRPRLFF

D: NA
size: NA
J: TRBJ1-3
V: TRBV4-1
DNA: TGCGCCAGCAGCCAGGTTGGCACCTACTCTGGAAACACCATATATTTT
CDR3: CASSQVGTYSGNTIYF

D: NA
size: NA
J: TRBJ2-7
V: TRBV25-1
DNA: TGTGCCAGCCCCCCCGGTCACAGCTACGAGCAGTACTTC
CDR3: CASPPGHSYEQYF

D: NA
size: few
J: TRBJ2-3
V: TRBV28
DNA: TGTGCCAGCACCCGAGGACTGGGAGCCACAGATACGCAGTATTTT
CDR3: CASTRGLGATDTQYF

D: NA
size: few
J: TRBJ2-7
V: TRBV7-2
DNA: TGTGCCAGCAGCTTAGTAGCGACGCCCGGCAACGAGCAGTACTTC
CDR3: CASSLVATPGNEQYF

D: NA
size: NA
J: TRBJ2-2
V: TRBV7-9
DNA: TGTGCCAGCAGCTCCGGGACCTCCACCGGGGAGCTGTTTTTT
CDR3: CASSSGTSTGELFF

D: TRBD2
size: NA
J: TRBJ2-2
V: TRBV7-6
DNA: TGTGCCAGCAGCGTCCAACGAAGCGGGAGGGCCTTAACCGGGGAGCTGTTTTTT
CDR3: CASSVQRSGRALTGELFF

D: TRBD2
size: few
J: TRBJ2-7
V: TRBV11-2
DNA: TGTGCCAGCAGCTTAGATCGGGGGGGGCAATCCTACGAGCAGTACTTC
CDR3: CASSLDRGGQSYEQYF

D: NA
size: NA
J: TRBJ1-1
V: TRBV2
DNA: TGTGCCAGCAGGGGGACGGCGAACACTGAAGCTTTCTTT
CDR3: CASRGTANTEAFF

D: NA
size: many
J: TRBJ2-7
V: TRBV9
DNA: TGTGCCAGCAGCCCAGGGGGGGCCGAGCAGTACTTC
CDR3: CASSPGGAEQYF

D: TRBD2
size: few
J: TRBJ2-3
V: TRBV9
DNA: TGTGCCAGCAGCGTAGCTGGGGGAGGGCCCCCAGATACGCAGTATTTT
CDR3: CASSVAGGGPPDTQYF

D: NA
size: few
J: TRBJ1-1
V: TRBV10-3
DNA: TGTGCCATCAGTGATATGCTGAACACTGAAGCTTTCTTT
CDR3: CAISDMLNTEAFF

D: TRBD2
size: NA
J: TRBJ2-5
V: TRBV5-1
DNA: TGCGCCAGCAGCTTGGTCCCTTACAGCGGGGTCCAAGAGACCCAGTACTTC
CDR3: CASSLVPYSGVQETQYF

D: NA
size: NA
J: TRBJ2-3
V: TRBV10-3
DNA: TGTGCCTTCAGCCCCCTGTCGGGGGATACGCAGTATTTT
CDR3: CAFSPLSGDTQYF

D: NA
size: few
J: TRBJ1-5
V: TRBV6-6
DNA: TGTGCCAGCAGTTCCCCTGGGTATAGCAATCAGCCCCAGCATTTT
CDR3: CASSSPGYSNQPQHF

D: TRBD2
size: few
J: TRBJ2-2
V: TRBV5-1
DNA: TGCGCCAGCAGCTTGCGGGCTAGCGGGTCGAACACCGGGGAGCTGTTTTTT
CDR3: CASSLRASGSNTGELFF

D: NA
size: few
J: TRBJ2-5
V: TRBV6-1
DNA: TGTGCCAGCAGCCCCATGCTTGGGGAGACCCAGTACTTC
CDR3: CASSPMLGETQYF

D: TRBD1
size: many
J: TRBJ1-4
V: TRBV4-1
DNA: TGCGCCAGCAGCCGACAGGGGTTGGGGTATGAAAAACTGTTTTTT
CDR3: CASSRQGLGYEKLFF

D: NA
size: few
J: TRBJ2-7
V: TRBV6-6
DNA: TGTGCCAGCAGTTATTCTGGCGAGCAGTACTTC
CDR3: CASSYSGEQYF

D: NA
size: NA
J: TRBJ2-3
V: TRBV5-1
DNA: TGCGCCAGCTTCCGGAGCCATGGGGATACGCAGTATTTT
CDR3: CASFRSHGDTQYF

D: NA
size: NA
J: TRBJ2-1
V: TRBV30
DNA: TGTGCCGCCGAAGGACAGCGACGATCCTACAATGAGCAGTTCTTC
CDR3: CAAEGQRRSYNEQFF

D: TRBD2
size: NA
J: TRBJ2-3
V: TRBV20-1
DNA: TGCAGTGCTAGTGGACTAGCGGGGTATAGCACAGATACGCAGTATTTT
CDR3: CSASGLAGYSTDTQYF

D: NA
size: NA
J: TRBJ1-5
V: TRBV20-1
DNA: TGCAGTGCTGGGCAGACACTAATCAATCAGCCCCAGCATTTT
CDR3: CSAGQTLINQPQHF

D: TRBD1
size: few
J: TRBJ2-7
V: TRBV4-1
DNA: TGCGCCAGCAGCCAGGCCACCGGGACAGGGGATACCTACGAGCAGTACTTC
CDR3: CASSQATGTGDTYEQYF

D: NA
size: NA
J: TRBJ2-3
V: TRBV21-1
DNA: TGTGCCAGCAGCAAAGTTCAGGGCGACAGGTGGACGCAGTATTTT
CDR3: CASSKVQGDRWTQYF

D: NA
size: NA
J: TRBJ1-4
V: TRBV12-3/TRBV12-4
DNA: TGTGCCAGCAGTGCTATACGGAGGACTAATGAAAAACTGTTTTTT
CDR3: CASSAIRRTNEKLFF

D: TRBD2
size: few
J: TRBJ2-1
V: TRBV27
DNA: TGTGCCAGCCGGGGAGGGGCGGGGTTAGCCACCAATGAGCAGTTCTTC
CDR3: CASRGGAGLATNEQFF

D: TRBD2
size: few
J: TRBJ2-7
V: TRBV20-1
DNA: TGCAGTGCTAGACTAGCGGGAGTGGCAGGTACCTACGAGCAGTACTTC
CDR3: CSARLAGVAGTYEQYF

D: NA
size: few
J: TRBJ1-2
V: TRBV6-2/TRBV6-3
DNA: TGTGCCAGCAGTGCCCAGCCGGGGACACGAGTTGTCTATGGCTACACCTTC
CDR3: CASSAQPGTRVVYGYTF